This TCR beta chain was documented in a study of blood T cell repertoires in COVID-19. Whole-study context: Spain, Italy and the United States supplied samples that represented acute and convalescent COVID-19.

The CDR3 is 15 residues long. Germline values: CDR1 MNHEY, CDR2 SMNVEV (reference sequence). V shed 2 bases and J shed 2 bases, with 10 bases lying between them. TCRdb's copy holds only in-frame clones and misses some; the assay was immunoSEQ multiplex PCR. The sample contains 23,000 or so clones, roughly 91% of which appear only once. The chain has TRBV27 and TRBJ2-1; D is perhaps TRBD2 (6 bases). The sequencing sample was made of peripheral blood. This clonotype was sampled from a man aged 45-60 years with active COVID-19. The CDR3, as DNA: TGTGCCAGCAGTTTAGGGGCTAGCGCCTACAATGAGCAGTTCTTC. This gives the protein CASSLGASAYNEQFF.